This passage covers 31 T cell receptor beta chains from one sample sequenced in a study of blood T cell repertoires in COVID-19. Sequencing was performed with immunoSEQ multiplex PCR; in TCRdb, only in-frame clones are kept and a portion is missing. The data show about 300,000 clones, under 90% seen once. The sample consisted of PBMCs or T cells enriched from blood (not recorded which). Source of these receptors: a woman between 40 and 50 years old who had recovered from COVID-19.

The chain carries TRBV13 and TRBJ1-1, with 9 bases identical to TRBD1. The CDR3 loop spans 16 amino acids. The germline CDR1 and CDR2 sequences are PRHDT and FYEKMQ (reference sequence). Trimming cost V 4 bases and J 1 base; bases outside gene matches: 7. CDR3 coding DNA: TGTGCCAGCAGCTCCTGGACAGGGGCGAGGAACACTGAAGCTTTCTTT. Translated, it gives CASSSWTGARNTEAFF.

V and J are TRBV6-5 and TRBJ2-1, with TRBD1 identical over 7 bases. V shed 6 bases and J 4 bases; nucleotides not matched to a gene: 9. The CDR3 loop spans 15 amino acids. Germline V CDR1 and CDR2: MNHEY, SVGAGI. CDR3 amino acids: CASRLSLTGYNEQFF. CDR3 DNA: TGTGCCAGCAGATTGAGCCTGACAGGGTACAATGAGCAGTTCTTC.

The chain carries TRBV9 and TRBJ2-2; 12 nucleotides match TRBD2. Unmatched junction bases numbered 1, after V lost 3 bases and J lost 7 bases. The CDR3 is made up of 14 amino acids. Germline CDR1 SGDLS, CDR2 YYNGEE. DNA of the CDR3: TGTGCCAGCAGCGCGACTAGCGGGAGCGGGGAGCTGTTTTTT. The encoded protein is CASSATSGSGELFF.

This clone has a single count. The rearrangement links TRBV19 to TRBJ1-2; unclear D gene. CDR1 and CDR2 from the germline V gene are LNHDA and SQIVND (reference sequence). Between the trimmed V and J ends, which lost 4 bases and 7 bases, there was a span of 10 bases. The CDR3 extends over 12 amino acids. CDR3 nucleotides: TGTGCCAGTAGTACGGCAGGCCTTGGCTACACCTTC. It specifies CASSTAGLGYTF.

The V and J genes are TRBV19 and TRBJ1-1; tentatively, D is TRBD1 (5 bases). The CDR3 consists of 16 residues. Germline V gene lookup returns CDR1 LNHDA and CDR2 SQIVND (reference sequence). The V gene lost 7 bases and the J gene lost 1 base, with 19 bases spanning the gap. The CDR3 DNA reads as TGTGCCAGTACCCGACCGGGGGGGACTTCGAACACTGAAGCTTTCTTT. Its protein is CASTRPGGTSNTEAFF.

The chain carries TRBV4-1 and TRBJ1-5; 7 positions agree with TRBD1. CDR3 length: 17 residues. The germline CDR1 and CDR2 sequences are MGHRA and YSYEKL. J was trimmed by 2 bases and V by 5 bases; bases with no gene match: 12. For the CDR3, the DNA is TGCGCCAGCAGCAGCCACCCTCTCACAGGGGGCAATCAGCCCCAGCATTTT. Protein: CASSSHPLTGGNQPQHF.

This clone was counted many times. CDR3 sequence reads: CASSFAGEQPQHF. The CDR3 DNA follows: TGTGCCAGCAGCTTTGCAGGGGAACAGCCCCAGCATTTT. The chain has TRBV5-5 and TRBJ1-5; a possible D gene is TRBD1 (6 bases). CDR1 is SGHKS and CDR2 is YYEKEE in the germline V gene (reference sequence). Trimming left V 2 bases short and J 7 bases short, with 10 bases between. This CDR3 is 13 amino acids long.

V is TRBV7-3 and J is TRBJ2-7, with D tentatively TRBD2 (6 bases). V lost 1 base and J 7 bases, leaving 17 bases between the germline ends. The CDR3 runs to 15 residues. The germline V gene encodes CDR1 SGHTA and CDR2 FQGTGA. In DNA, the CDR3 is TGTGCCAGCAGCTTAAGTACTAGCCTCCCGGAGGAGCAGTACTTC. Translated, it gives CASSLSTSLPEEQYF.

This chain uses TRBV20-1 with TRBJ2-1; no definite D call. V was clipped by 4 bases and J by 5 bases, with 6 bases between them. The CDR3 contains 11 residues. CDR1 DFQATT and CDR2 SNEGSKA come from the germline V gene (reference sequence). The CDR3 loop is CSATSDNEQFF. Written as DNA, the CDR3 is TGCAGTGCTACCTCAGACAATGAGCAGTTCTTC.

The chain uses TRBV7-9 and TRBJ2-3; 7 bases are shared with TRBD2. The CDR3 contains 14 residues. Germline V gives CDR1 SEHNR, CDR2 FQNEAQ (reference sequence). After removal of 5 bases from V and 4 bases from J, the junction contained 6 bases not matched to a gene. DNA for the CDR3: TGTGCCAGCAGCCGGGGAACTAGCGCAGATACGCAGTATTTT. This gives the protein CASSRGTSADTQYF.

The J gene is TRBJ1-5, the V gene TRBV11-1; possibly TRBD1 for D (5 bases). Germline V gene lookup returns CDR1 SGHAT and CDR2 FQDESV (reference sequence). The CDR3 has 13 amino acids. With 3 bases removed from V and 3 bases from J, the gap between germline ends came to 6 bases. The CDR3 coding sequence is TGTGCCAGCAGCTTGGGGCACAATCAGCCCCAGCATTTT. The encoded protein is CASSLGHNQPQHF.

The chain is built from TRBV6-2 or TRBV6-3 and TRBJ2-2; 9 bases are shared with TRBD1. J was trimmed by 4 bases and V by 5 bases; bases with no gene match: 11. CDR3 length: 17 amino acids. The germline V gene has CDR1 MNHEY and CDR2 SVGEGT. The CDR3 loop reads CASSQPQGARGTGELFF. The CDR3 bases are TGTGCCAGCAGTCAGCCACAGGGGGCGCGGGGCACCGGGGAGCTGTTTTTT.

This clone has only one observation. The V and J genes are TRBV6-1 and TRBJ2-3; possibly TRBD1 for D (5 bases). Germline CDR1 is MNHNS and CDR2 is SASEGT. CDR3 size: 13 residues. Deletions cut 3 bases from V and 4 bases from J, with 8 bases between. The CDR3 reads CASSDRVPDTQYF. The CDR3, as DNA: TGTGCCAGCAGTGACAGGGTTCCAGATACGCAGTATTTT.

V is TRBV7-9 and J is TRBJ1-6; D might be TRBD1 (6 bases). V was clipped by 5 bases and J by 7 bases, with 12 bases between them. Germline values: CDR1 SEHNR, CDR2 FQNEAQ (reference sequence). CDR3 length: 14 residues. The DNA of the CDR3 is TGTGCCAGCAGCCCACAGGGAACGAATTCACCCCTCCACTTT. Residues: CASSPQGTNSPLHF.

This chain links TRBV30 with TRBJ1-5, with 9 bases identical to TRBD1. With 2 bases clipped from V and 7 bases from J, the junction kept 6 bases outside the gene matches. The CDR3 runs 14 residues. Germline values: CDR1 GTSNPN, CDR2 SVGIG (reference sequence). DNA for the CDR3: TGTGCCTGGAGTTCCGGGACAGGGTACCAGCCCCAGCATTTT. Protein product: CAWSSGTGYQPQHF.

The V and J genes are TRBV18 and TRBJ1-4; the match to TRBD1 covers 8 bases. Germline CDR1 KGHSH, CDR2 LQKENI. This CDR3 is 17 amino acids long. The J segment lost 5 bases and the V segment lost 4 bases, leaving 12 bases of the junction unmatched. In DNA, the CDR3 is TGTGCCAGCTCACTAAACCACCCGGGACAGGAAAATGAAAAACTGTTTTTT. Protein: CASSLNHPGQENEKLFF.

The chain's CDR3 is CAWSAGQGASPQHF. In nucleotides, the CDR3 is TGTGCCTGGAGTGCGGGACAGGGGGCTTCCCCCCAGCATTTT. The chain uses TRBV30 and TRBJ1-5, with 12 nucleotides matching TRBD1. The germline gives CDR1 GTSNPN, CDR2 SVGIG (reference sequence). Germline trimming cut 1 base from V and 10 bases from J; bases unmatched to any gene: 5. The CDR3 runs to 14 residues.

The V gene is TRBV5-1, the J gene TRBJ2-1, with D possibly TRBD2 on 5 matching bases. V was shortened by 2 bases and J by 4 bases, with 13 bases between the two germline ends. CDR3 length equals 15 residues. Germline CDR1 and CDR2: SGHRS and YFSETQ. The CDR3 region is CASSFTAESYNEQFF. The CDR3 coding sequence is TGCGCCAGCAGCTTTACAGCGGAGTCTTACAATGAGCAGTTCTTC.

The genes are TRBV27 and TRBJ1-2; 9 nucleotides line up with TRBD1. Germline CDR1 reads MNHEY; CDR2 reads SMNVEV (reference sequence). V shed 8 bases and J 5 bases; nucleotides not matched to a gene: 6. CDR3 length: 13 residues. For the CDR3, the DNA is TGTGCCAGCGCCCGGGACAGGGAATATGGCTACACCTTC. It translates to CASARDREYGYTF.

The chain combines TRBV6-2 or TRBV6-3 with TRBJ2-7, with 7 bases identical to TRBD2. CDR1 MNHEY and CDR2 SVGEGT come from the germline V gene. The CDR3 length is 17 residues. V gave up 0 bases and J gave up 6 bases; unmatched junction bases: 14. Here the CDR3 DNA reads TGTGCCAGCAGTTACTCCCTAGCGGAGGAACCCGCAGGCGAGCAGTACTTC. Amino acid sequence: CASSYSLAEEPAGEQYF.

This chain connects TRBV5-8 to TRBJ2-7; the match to TRBD2 covers 9 bases. The DNA end favors TRBJ2-1, so the J call may be wrong. The CDR3 runs 18 residues. CDR1 is SGHTS and CDR2 is YDEGEE in the germline V gene. CDR3 region: CASTAGASGTPSFYEQFF. The CDR3, as DNA: TGTGCCAGTACGGCAGGGGCTAGCGGGACCCCTTCTTTCTATGAGCAGTTCTTC.

This clone occurred once. The chain is built from TRBV2 and TRBJ1-5, with a tentative D call TRBD1 (6 bases). Germline V CDR1 and CDR2: SNHLY, FYNNEI. The CDR3 covers 15 residues. Trimming cost V 5 bases and J 0 bases, with 11 bases left between them. CDR3 nucleotides: TGTGCCAGCAGTTACAGGGAGAATAGCAATCAGCCCCAGCATTTT. Amino acids: CASSYRENSNQPQHF.

This chain joins TRBV5-5 and TRBJ2-2; 9 bases agree with TRBD1. Trimming removed 4 bases from V and 5 bases from J; junction bases left unmatched: 6. The CDR3 is made up of 15 amino acids. The germline V gene encodes CDR1 SGHKS and CDR2 YYEKEE (reference sequence). CDR3 bases: TGTGCCAGCAGCGGACAGGGGTATGGGACCGGGGAGCTGTTTTTT. Residues: CASSGQGYGTGELFF.

This clone has only one observation. The rearrangement links TRBV5-1 to TRBJ2-7; tentative D call: TRBD1 (5 bases). V lost 2 bases and J 6 bases, leaving 15 bases between the germline ends. The CDR3 covers 14 residues. Germline values: CDR1 SGHRS, CDR2 YFSETQ. The CDR3 spells CASSFPGYSGEQYF. Here the CDR3 DNA reads TGCGCCAGCAGCTTCCCAGGGTATTCCGGCGAGCAGTACTTC. The complete variable domain, with remaining parts taken from reference TRBV5-1 and TRBJ2-7, reads KAGVTQTPRYLIKTRGQQVTLSCSPISGHRSVSWYQQTPGQGLQFLFEYFSETQRNKGNFPGRFSGRQFSNSRSEMNVSTLELGDSALYLCASSFPGYSGEQYFGPGTRLTVT.

This chain joins TRBV7-2 and TRBJ1-6, with 7 bases lining up with TRBD1. V shed 1 base, J shed 9 bases, and the junction held 12 bases outside the gene matches. Germline assignment: CDR1 SGHTA and CDR2 FQGNSA. There are 17 residues in the CDR3. The CDR3 reads CASSLGRGFGVSSPLHF. The CDR3, as DNA: TGTGCCAGCAGCTTAGGCAGGGGGTTTGGTGTCAGTTCACCCCTCCACTTT.

The genes are TRBV7-2 and TRBJ1-3; 7 bases line up with TRBD1. Germline CDR1 is SGHTA and CDR2 is FQGNSA. This CDR3 region has 18 residues. With V trimmed by 5 bases and J by 3 bases, 16 bases remained unmatched. The CDR3 reads CASSRTGGTVLFGNTIYF. CDR3 coding DNA: TGTGCCAGCAGCCGGACAGGAGGAACAGTACTTTTTGGAAACACCATATATTTT.

The chain employs TRBV5-1 and TRBJ1-1, with D possibly being TRBD1 (6 bases). V dropped 6 bases and J dropped 0 bases, with 12 bases sitting between them. Germline V CDR1 and CDR2: SGHRS, YFSETQ. This CDR3 spans 14 amino acids. CDR3 sequence (DNA): TGCGCCAGCACAGGACAGTCTATGAACACTGAAGCTTTCTTT. As protein: CASTGQSMNTEAFF.

The V call is TRBV7-8, the J call TRBJ2-4; 7 positions agree with TRBD2. The CDR3 contains 12 residues. The trim removed 5 bases at V and 6 bases at J, leaving 1 base unmatched. CDR1 and CDR2 (germline): SGHVS, FQNEAQ. CDR3 in amino acids: CASSGGVNIQYF. The DNA for the CDR3 is TGTGCCAGCAGCGGGGGGGTAAACATTCAGTACTTC.

The chain has TRBV27 and TRBJ1-4; D call uncertain. The germline CDR1 and CDR2 sequences are MNHEY and SMNVEV (reference sequence). The CDR3 covers 13 residues. V dropped 6 bases and J dropped 8 bases, with 13 bases sitting between them. Here the CDR3 DNA reads TGTGCCAGCAGGCGGGCCGGAAGGGAAAAACTGTTTTTT. This codes for CASRRAGREKLFF.

The chain uses TRBV4-1 and TRBJ1-3; no reliable D call. This CDR3 contains 18 residues. Trimming stripped 5 bases from V and 0 bases from J, with 20 bases between. Germline assignment: CDR1 MGHRA and CDR2 YSYEKL. The CDR3 DNA reads TGCGCCAGCAGCGGGGAACCGGGATGGACGCCCTCTGGAAACACCATATATTTT. Translating gives CASSGEPGWTPSGNTIYF.

This chain links TRBV2 with TRBJ2-7; D is possibly TRBD1 (6 bases). Per the germline V gene, CDR1 is SNHLY and CDR2 is FYNNEI. The CDR3 is 12 amino acids. Between the trimmed V and J ends, which lost 7 bases and 3 bases, there was a span of 10 bases. The CDR3 region has the DNA TGTGCCAGCACTCAGGACAGCTACGAGCAGTACTTC. Amino acids: CASTQDSYEQYF.